This is a list of T cell receptor beta chains from one sample in a study of neoadjuvant anti-PD-1 for oral cavity cancer. Measured with immunoSEQ multiplex PCR; TCRdb has only the in-frame clones, and not every one. The table lists 30,000 to 35,000 clones, about 87% of them singletons, with 3.5% in the top ten. This specimen consisted of PBMCs, obtained before nivolumab (anti-PD-1) treatment. The receptors shown here come from a person between 40 and 85 years old with oral cavity squamous cell carcinoma. The CDR3 runs from the conserved cysteine through the conserved F or W. A D gene is named only where the DNA matches it firmly. Size values are once, few and many counts, or a class for expanded clones, and some rows have none.

v_gene,d_gene,j_gene,abundance,CDR3nt,CDR3aa
TRBV7-9,.,TRBJ2-3,.,TGTGCCAGCAGCCCTAGGGGACGGTACACAGATACGCAGTATTTT,CASSPRGRYTDTQYF
TRBV6-5,.,TRBJ2-7,.,TGTGCCAGCAGTTACAACGGTGTTAGCTCCTACGAGCAGTACTTC,CASSYNGVSSYEQYF
TRBV11-3,TRBD2,TRBJ2-5,.,TGTGCCAGCAGCTCAGCCTCCGGGACTAGCCAAGAGACCCAGTACTTC,CASSSASGTSQETQYF
TRBV19,.,TRBJ2-3,.,TGTGCCAGTAGTATGGGGAGGGGGCAAGATACGCAGTATTTT,CASSMGRGQDTQYF
TRBV19,.,TRBJ2-7,.,TGTGCCAGTAGTATAGGGAGGGGGCTGCTCGGAGAGCAGTACTTC,CASSIGRGLLGEQYF
TRBV5-1,TRBD1,TRBJ2-5,.,TGCGCCAGCAGCTTGGTGTATGGGACAGGGGAACAAGAGACCCAGTACTTC,CASSLVYGTGEQETQYF
TRBV29-1,.,TRBJ2-2,.,TGCAGCGTTGGTAACCGGGACGGTGGACCCGGGGAGCTGTTTTTT,CSVGNRDGGPGELFF
TRBV7-2,.,TRBJ2-2,.,TGTGCCAGCAGCTTTAGCAGTAACACCGGGGAGCTGTTTTTT,CASSFSSNTGELFF
TRBV27,.,TRBJ2-1,once,TGTGCCAGCAGGGCAAACAGGGAGGGCTACAATGAGCAGTTCTTC,CASRANREGYNEQFF
TRBV4-3,.,TRBJ1-3,.,TGCGCCAGCAGCCCACGGGTCGACTCTGGAAACACCATATATTTT,CASSPRVDSGNTIYF
TRBV30,.,TRBJ1-2,.,TGTGCCTGGAGTGTTAAAGGGAGCTGGGGCTACACCTTC,CAWSVKGSWGYTF
TRBV4-3,.,TRBJ1-2,.,TGCGCCAGCAGCCAAGGTACAGAGAGCTATGGCTACACCTTC,CASSQGTESYGYTF
TRBV6-5,.,TRBJ2-7,few,TGTGCCAGCAGCCGCGGGACAGAGGGAATAGACGAGCAGTACTTC,CASSRGTEGIDEQYF
TRBV5-1,.,TRBJ1-6,.,TGCGCCAGCAGCTTCGGGGGTAGCAATTCACCCCTCCACTTT,CASSFGGSNSPLHF
TRBV5-1,TRBD1,TRBJ2-1,.,TGCGCCAGCACTCTGACAGGGGGGTCTTACAATGAGCAGTTCTTC,CASTLTGGSYNEQFF
TRBV6-5,.,TRBJ1-4,.,TGTGCCAGCTTCTTGCCAACTAATGAAAAACTGTTTTTT,CASFLPTNEKLFF
TRBV10-3,TRBD1,TRBJ1-4,few,TGTGCCATCAGTGTCCAGGACAGGGTGAAGTCAACTAATGAAAAACTGTTTTTT,CAISVQDRVKSTNEKLFF
TRBV6-1,.,TRBJ1-2,.,TGTGCCAGCAGTGATGGGGGGGGCCGCTATGGCTACACCTTC,CASSDGGGRYGYTF
TRBV4-3,.,TRBJ2-7,.,TGCGCCAGCAGCCAAGATGCCCGGGATGGCGGCGAGCAGTACTTC,CASSQDARDGGEQYF
TRBV6-4,.,TRBJ2-1,.,TGTGCCAGCAGTGGTCAGGGGGGAAGGAATGAGCAGTTCTTC,CASSGQGGRNEQFF
TRBV7-9,TRBD1,TRBJ1-2,.,TGTGCCAGCAGCGACAGGGAGGCGAGTCTGGACTATGGCTACACCTTC,CASSDREASLDYGYTF
TRBV7-8,.,TRBJ1-6,.,TGTGCCAGCAGCTTAGTGGGGTTAGCGGATTCACCCCTCCACTTT,CASSLVGLADSPLHF
TRBV4-2,.,TRBJ1-5,.,TGTGCCAGCAGCCAAGTGGGCCAGGCAGGCCAGCCCCAGCATTTT,CASSQVGQAGQPQHF
TRBV19,TRBD1,TRBJ1-2,.,TGTGCCAGTAGTATGTCCCAGGGACAGATGACCTATGGCTACACCTTC,CASSMSQGQMTYGYTF
TRBV9,.,TRBJ1-3,.,TGTGCCAGCAGCGCGGGGACGGTCACGTCTGGAAACACCATATATTTT,CASSAGTVTSGNTIYF
TRBV7-6,TRBD1,TRBJ1-1,.,TGTGCCAGCAGCCAAACAGGGGGCCCAAATACTGAAGCTTTCTTT,CASSQTGGPNTEAFF
TRBV4-3,.,TRBJ2-3,.,TGCGCCAGCAGCCAAGACGGCAGGGGCTCAGATACGCAGTATTTT,CASSQDGRGSDTQYF
TRBV7-2,TRBD1,TRBJ1-6,.,TGTGCCAGCAGCCAGGGACAGAGCCTAAGGAATTCACCCCTCCACTTT,CASSQGQSLRNSPLHF
TRBV5-1,TRBD1,TRBJ2-2,.,TGCGCCAGCAGCCCGGGACAGGGGACCGGGGAGCTGTTTTTT,CASSPGQGTGELFF
TRBV29-1,.,TRBJ2-4,.,TGCAGCGCCTCTGGGGCAGCCAGACAAAACATTCAGTACTTC,CSASGAARQNIQYF
TRBV4-3,TRBD1,TRBJ2-3,.,TGCGCCAGCAGCCAAGATCGGACAGGGGGCCGTGGTACGCAGTATTTT,CASSQDRTGGRGTQYF
TRBV7-6,.,TRBJ1-3,medium-sized,TGTGCCAGCAGCGAGACCTTGTCGGGGAAGGGAAACACCATATATTTT,CASSETLSGKGNTIYF
TRBV27,TRBD1,TRBJ1-6,.,TGTGCCAGCAGTCGACAGGGCCAGAATTCACCCCTCCACTTT,CASSRQGQNSPLHF
TRBV15,.,TRBJ2-6,.,TGTGCCACCAGCAGAGATCGGCTGACTGGGGCCAACGTCCTGACTTTC,CATSRDRLTGANVLTF
TRBV27,.,TRBJ1-6,.,TGTGCCAGCAGTTTGGACAGTTATAATTCACCCCTCCACTTT,CASSLDSYNSPLHF
TRBV4-2,.,TRBJ1-4,.,TGTGCCAGCAGCCCGAAGGCGGGTGAAAAACTGTTTTTT,CASSPKAGEKLFF
TRBV30,TRBD1,TRBJ2-7,.,TGTGCCTGGAACACCGGGACAGGGGTCGGCGAGCAGTACTTC,CAWNTGTGVGEQYF
TRBV4-3,TRBD1,TRBJ2-1,once,TGCGCCAGCAGCCAAGCCGGGACAGGGAACTACAATGAGCAGTTCTTC,CASSQAGTGNYNEQFF
TRBV28,TRBD1,TRBJ1-2,.,TGTGCCAGCAGGACGACAGGGAACTATGGCTACACCTTC,CASRTTGNYGYTF
TRBV20-1,TRBD2,TRBJ2-5,.,TGCAGTGGAGCGGGGGAAGAGACCCAGTACTTC,CSGAGEETQYF
TRBV19,.,TRBJ1-6,once,TGTGCCAGTAGTCCGCCGGGAATAGATAATTCACCCCTCCACTTT,CASSPPGIDNSPLHF
TRBV10-3,.,TRBJ1-3,.,TGTGCCATCAGTGAAATCGCAGGGCGTGGAAACACCATATATTTT,CAISEIAGRGNTIYF
TRBV5-4,.,TRBJ1-6,.,TGTGCCAGCAGTCCAGGGAATTTGGGTTCACCCCTCCACTTT,CASSPGNLGSPLHF
TRBV27,.,TRBJ2-2,.,TGTGCCAGCAGTTTTTTGGGGTCAGCCGGGGAGCTGTTTTTT,CASSFLGSAGELFF
TRBV5-1,.,TRBJ2-7,.,TGCGCCAGCAGCTTGGACGGGGAACCCTACGAGCAGTACTTC,CASSLDGEPYEQYF
TRBV25-1,.,TRBJ2-7,.,TGTGCCAGCAGTGCGCCGGGGCCATCTGTATTCGAGCAGTACTTC,CASSAPGPSVFEQYF
TRBV5-4,TRBD2,TRBJ2-7,.,TGTGCCAGCAGCGTCTTACCACGTAGCGGGGGGGCTCGAGAGCAGTACTTC,CASSVLPRSGGAREQYF
TRBV7-2,.,TRBJ2-3,.,TGTGCCAGCAGCTTAGTATCTGGCGGGGCTAGCACAGATACGCAGTATTTT,CASSLVSGGASTDTQYF
TRBV11-2,TRBD1,TRBJ1-1,.,TGTGCCAGCAGCTTTCCTCGCGACAGGGGTTCACAGGAAGCTTTCTTT,CASSFPRDRGSQEAFF
TRBV5-1,TRBD1,TRBJ1-2,.,TGCGCCAGCAGCTTGGCCGCAGGGGGCAACTATGGCTACACCTTC,CASSLAAGGNYGYTF
TRBV10-2,TRBD1,TRBJ1-5,few,TGCGCCAGCAGCGGGACAGGGGCGAGCAATCAGCCCCAGCATTTT,CASSGTGASNQPQHF
TRBV2,TRBD2,TRBJ2-3,once,TGTGCCAGCAGTGACTTAGCGGGGGCTAGCACAGATACGCAGTATTTT,CASSDLAGASTDTQYF
TRBV7-7,TRBD2,TRBJ2-5,once,TGTGCCAGCAGCCACGGGGTAGCGGGGGGCGAGGGGGCCCAGTACTTC,CASSHGVAGGEGAQYF
TRBV28,.,TRBJ1-3,.,TGTGCCAGCAGTCCAGGCTTTTCTGGAAACACCATATATTTT,CASSPGFSGNTIYF
TRBV27,.,TRBJ1-1,.,TGTGCCAGCAGTTTAAAAGGAGGGGGAATGAACACTGAAGCTTTCTTT,CASSLKGGGMNTEAFF